Sequencing of this T cell receptor (beta chain) was carried out in a study of graft-versus-host responses after intestinal transplantation. Only in-frame clones appear in the TCRdb table, and some are missing; sequencing was by immunoSEQ multiplex PCR. The sample yields approximately 110,000 clones, 90% to 95% seen once. With respect to this clone: Its antigen is not known.

Germline CDR1 is ENHRY and CDR2 is SYGVKD. The CDR3 contains 15 residues. The germline V and J ends were trimmed by 10 bases and 1 base, with 18 bases remaining between them. This sequence was found in a human donor who was the organ donor for an intestinal transplant. This material consisted of unstimulated CD8+ T cells sorted from spleen or lymph node cells, taken before transplant. The chain joins TRBV10-3 to TRBJ2-3; D is undetermined. CDR3 protein: CATQTTPQGTDTQYF. Written as DNA, the CDR3 is TGTGCCACCCAGACGACCCCCCAGGGCACAGATACGCAGTATTTT.